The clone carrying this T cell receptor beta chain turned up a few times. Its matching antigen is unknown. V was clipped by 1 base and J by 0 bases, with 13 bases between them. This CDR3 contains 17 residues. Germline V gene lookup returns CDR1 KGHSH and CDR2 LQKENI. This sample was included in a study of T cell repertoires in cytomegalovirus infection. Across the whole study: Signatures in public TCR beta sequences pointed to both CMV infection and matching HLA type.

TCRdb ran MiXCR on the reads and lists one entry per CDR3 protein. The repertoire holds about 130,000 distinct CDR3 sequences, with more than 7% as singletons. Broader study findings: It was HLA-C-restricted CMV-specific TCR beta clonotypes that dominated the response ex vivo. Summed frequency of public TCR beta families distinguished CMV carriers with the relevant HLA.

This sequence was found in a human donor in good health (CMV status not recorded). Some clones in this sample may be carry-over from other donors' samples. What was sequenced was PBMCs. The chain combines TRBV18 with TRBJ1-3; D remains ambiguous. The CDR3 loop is CASSPLGTTDSGNTIYF. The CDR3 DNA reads TGTGCCAGCTCACCACTTGGCACCACCGACTCTGGAAACACCATATATTTT. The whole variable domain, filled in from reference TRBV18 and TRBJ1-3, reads NAGVMQNPRHLVRRRGQEARLRCSPMKGHSHVYWYRQLPEEGLKFMVYLQKENIIDESGMPKERFSAEFPKEGPSILRIQQVVRGDSAAYFCASSPLGTTDSGNTIYFGEGSWLTVV.